Below are 23 T cell receptor beta chains sequenced from a single sample in a study of low-dose radiotherapy and immunotherapy resistance in tumors. Time point here: before trial treatment. Amplification, which lasted roughly 22 PCR cycles, used a constant-region primer and V-primer adapter to amplify TCRs. TCRdb called the reads again in MiXCR, with one record for every CDR3 protein. The table has about 50,000 distinct CDR3 sequences, about an eighth seen once. Sequences were derived from PBMCs, sampled before treatment. The receptors stem from a female donor with ovarian cancer.

This clonotype came up a few times. The genes are TRBV12-3 or TRBV12-4 and TRBJ2-1; unclear D gene. Trimming removed 5 bases from V and 2 bases from J, with 4 bases in between. The CDR3 totals 12 residues. The CDR3 DNA sequence: TGTGCCAGCAGTCTCACCTACAATGAGCAGTTCTTC. Translated, it gives CASSLTYNEQFF.

In this sample, this clonotype turned up many times. The chain has TRBV20-1 and TRBJ2-5; 9 bases are shared with TRBD2. V lost 5 bases to trimming and J lost 2 bases; unmatched junction nucleotides: 6. The CDR3 is 14 residues long. Germline V gene data show CDR1 as DFQATT and CDR2 as SNEGSKA (reference sequence). CDR3 DNA sequence: TGCAGTGCTTGCGGGGGGGCCGGACAAGAGACCCAGTACTTC. Residues: CSACGGAGQETQYF.

The sample holds a few counts of this clonotype. The chain has TRBV20-1 and TRBJ2-4; TRBD2 aligns across 7 bases. J gave up 3 bases and V 3 bases, and 11 bases lay outside the gene matches. Germline CDR1 DFQATT, CDR2 SNEGSKA (reference sequence). This CDR3 has 16 amino acids. As DNA, the CDR3 is TGCAGTGCTAGTTCAAGCGGGGCGCTGAGCAAAAACATTCAGTACTTC. Translating gives CSASSSGALSKNIQYF.

This clonotype was counted ten times or more. J is TRBJ2-2 and V is TRBV7-6; the D is unclear. The CDR3 totals 15 residues. Trimming removed 6 bases at V and 4 bases at J, with 15 bases between. Germline V gene lookup returns CDR1 SGHVS and CDR2 FNYEAQ. The CDR3 spells CASSPGRVVTGELFF. The CDR3 coding sequence is TGTGCCAGCAGTCCCGGTAGGGTCGTCACCGGGGAGCTGTTTTTT.

This clonotype was observed a few times. The chain employs TRBV6-5 and TRBJ1-2; D is uncertain. The CDR3 contains 10 residues. Trimming shortened V by 4 bases and J by 5 bases, and 2 bases separated the two germline ends. CDR1 and CDR2 (germline): MNHEY, SVGAGI. The CDR3 protein is CASSSYGYTF. The DNA of the CDR3 is TGTGCCAGCAGTTCATATGGCTACACCTTC.

This clonotype was detected ten times or more. V usage is TRBV7-9 and J usage is TRBJ2-6, with D perhaps matching TRBD1 or TRBD2 (5 bases each). Trimming removed 4 bases from V and 2 bases from J, with 12 bases in between. This CDR3 has 16 residues. The germline V gene encodes CDR1 SEHNR and CDR2 FQNEAQ (reference sequence). The CDR3 sequence is CASSSGRKTGANVLTF. DNA for the CDR3: TGTGCCAGCAGCTCGGGACGAAAGACTGGGGCCAACGTCCTGACTTTC.

The table lists this clonotype with many counts. The chain is built from TRBV20-1 and TRBJ2-7, with 7 positions matching TRBD1. The ends lost 2 bases at V and 4 bases at J; junction bases unmatched: 2. Germline V gene lookup returns CDR1 DFQATT and CDR2 SNEGSKA (reference sequence). The CDR3 totals 12 residues. The CDR3 DNA follows: TGCAGTGCTAGACGACAGGGATACGAGCAGTACTTC. It is translated as CSARRQGYEQYF.

A note on this clonotype: A far larger clone is only one base removed, so a read error is likely. This chain uses TRBV13 with TRBJ2-2; D perhaps matches TRBD1 (6 bases). The CDR3 spans 16 residues. Germline assignment: CDR1 PRHDT and CDR2 FYEKMQ (reference sequence). The CDR3 DNA sequence: TGTGCCAGCAGTGGGGGACACGGTTCGAACACCGGGAAGCTGTTTTTT. Translating it yields CASSGGHGSNTGKLFF.

This clonotype has at least ten counts. V and J are TRBV5-1 and TRBJ2-7; D might be TRBD1 (6 bases). With 4 bases removed from V and 6 bases from J, the gap between germline ends came to 17 bases. This CDR3 has 14 amino acids. Germline values: CDR1 SGHRS, CDR2 YFSETQ. The CDR3 bases are TGCGCCAGCAGCACCCGGGTGGGGGCGAGCGAGCAGTACTTC. Amino acid sequence: CASSTRVGASEQYF. The variable domain in full, with the rest retrieved from reference TRBV5-1 and TRBJ2-7, is KAGVTQTPRYLIKTRGQQVTLSCSPISGHRSVSWYQQTPGQGLQFLFEYFSETQRNKGNFPGRFSGRQFSNSRSEMNVSTLELGDSALYLCASSTRVGASEQYFGPGTRLTVT.

The sample holds many counts of this clonotype. The J gene is TRBJ1-1, the V gene TRBV5-5; 7 nucleotides line up with TRBD1. With 4 bases clipped from V and 3 bases from J, the junction kept 12 bases outside the gene matches. This CDR3 contains 16 residues. Germline V lookup: CDR1 SGHKS, CDR2 YYEKEE (reference sequence). The CDR3 DNA sequence: TGTGCCAGCAGCACCGGACAGGCCGGCGGCTACACTGAAGCTTTCTTT. Translating gives CASSTGQAGGYTEAFF.

This clonotype has just a few counts. The genes are TRBV13 and TRBJ1-1, with D perhaps matching TRBD1 (5 bases). V was shortened by 0 bases and J by 0 bases, with 8 bases between the two germline ends. Germline lookup yields CDR1 PRHDT and CDR2 FYEKMQ (reference sequence). This CDR3 comprises 15 residues. CDR3 amino acids: CASSLGGPMNTEAFF. DNA of the CDR3: TGTGCCAGCAGCTTAGGGGGGCCCATGAACACTGAAGCTTTCTTT.

This clonotype was found once. The DNA for the CDR3 is TGTGCCAGTAGGGACAGGGATTCCGTACAGCCCCAGCATTTT. Translating it yields CASRDRDSVQPQHF. The gene calls are TRBV19 and TRBJ1-5; 8 nucleotides match TRBD1. This CDR3 has 14 amino acids. V shed 6 bases and J 7 bases; nucleotides not matched to a gene: 8. Germline V gene data show CDR1 as LNHDA and CDR2 as SQIVND (reference sequence).

This clonotype showed up many times. V is TRBV20-1 and J is TRBJ2-7; TRBD1 aligns across 7 bases. The trim removed 2 bases at V and 3 bases at J, leaving 4 bases unmatched. Germline values: CDR1 DFQATT, CDR2 SNEGSKA (reference sequence). The length of the CDR3 is 13 residues. The CDR3 DNA is TGCAGTGCTAGAACAGGGGATGACTACGAGCAGTACTTC. Protein product: CSARTGDDYEQYF.

There are many counts of this clonotype. J is TRBJ2-3 and V is TRBV11-2; D call uncertain. The CDR3 is 14 amino acids. Trimming shortened V by 0 bases and J by 0 bases, and 4 bases separated the two germline ends. Germline CDR1 is SGHAT and CDR2 is FQNNGV. CDR3 protein: CASSLDHSTDTQYF. CDR3 bases: TGTGCCAGCAGCTTAGATCACAGCACAGATACGCAGTATTTT.

This clonotype was counted at least ten times. The chain recombines TRBV6-4 with TRBJ2-2; tentatively, D is TRBD1 or TRBD2 (6 bases each). CDR3 size: 14 residues. Germline loops: CDR1 MRHNA, CDR2 SNTAGT. V was trimmed by 2 bases and J by 3 bases, leaving 7 bases between them. Here the CDR3 DNA reads TGTGCCAGCAGTGACAGGGGGGACACCGGGGAGCTGTTTTTT. Translating it yields CASSDRGDTGELFF.

The sample holds many counts of this clonotype. The chain uses TRBV21-1 and TRBJ2-5. TRBV21-1 is an annotated pseudogene. This CDR3 has 17 amino acids. The CDR3 region is CASSKVCGGTRQETQYF. The DNA of the CDR3 is TGTGCCAGCAGCAAAGTTTGCGGCGGTACAAGACAAGAGACCCAGTACTTC.

This clonotype was seen repeatedly, ten times or more. The V call is TRBV12-3 or TRBV12-4, the J call TRBJ1-4, with 7 bases matching TRBD1. V was pared by 7 bases and J by 5 bases, with 10 bases of the junction left unmatched. This CDR3 is 15 amino acids long. In DNA form, the CDR3 reads TGTGCCAGCACCCTCAGGGACAGCGTAAATGAAAAACTGTTTTTT. Protein sequence: CASTLRDSVNEKLFF.

This clonotype was counted many times. V and J are TRBV24-1 and TRBJ2-7, with TRBD2 matching 8 bases. After removal of 7 bases from V and 1 base from J, the junction contained 11 bases not matched to a gene. The CDR3 extends over 16 amino acids. Germline V gene sequence: CDR1 KGHDR, CDR2 SFDVKD. The CDR3: CATSDPGSGESYEQYF. Here the CDR3 DNA reads TGTGCCACCAGCGACCCCGGTAGCGGGGAATCCTACGAGCAGTACTTC.

This clonotype was seen ten or more times. V and J are TRBV2 and TRBJ1-2; D is perhaps TRBD1 (6 bases). The CDR3 sequence is 14 residues long. The germline gives CDR1 SNHLY, CDR2 FYNNEI. V lost 9 bases to trimming and J lost 4 bases, with 18 bases between them. The chain's CDR3 is CASRPGQIFYGYTF. CDR3 DNA: TGTGCCAGTAGACCTGGACAGATTTTCTATGGCTACACCTTC. The variable domain in full, completed from reference TRBV2 and TRBJ1-2, reads EPEVTQTPSHQVTQMGQEVILRCVPISNHLYFYWYRQILGQKVEFLVSFYNNEISEKSEIFDDQFSVERPDGSNFTLKIRSTKLEDSAMYFCASRPGQIFYGYTFGSGTRLTVV.

This clonotype was picked up many times. As DNA, the CDR3 is TGCAGCGCCAAGACCGGGACCCGTTCCGGGGAGCTGTTTTTT. Its protein is CSAKTGTRSGELFF. The rearrangement joins TRBV29-1 to TRBJ2-2, with D possibly called TRBD1 or TRBD2 (5 bases each). Per germline, CDR1 SQVTM and CDR2 ANQGSEA. The CDR3 sequence is 14 residues long. V lost 7 bases to trimming and J lost 6 bases, with 18 bases between them.

This clonotype was recorded at least ten times. The gene calls are TRBV20-1 and TRBJ2-1; a possible D gene is TRBD2 (6 bases). The V and J ends lost 6 bases and 1 base respectively, with 13 bases between them. This CDR3 spans 14 amino acids. Germline assignment: CDR1 DFQATT and CDR2 SNEGSKA (reference sequence). The CDR3 nucleotides are TGCAGTGCCCCTGGCGGGGTTTCCTACAATGAGCAGTTCTTC. Translating it yields CSAPGGVSYNEQFF.

This clonotype was seen many times. The chain recombines TRBV27 with TRBJ2-4; D is perhaps TRBD1 or TRBD2 (7 bases each). Germline lookup yields CDR1 MNHEY and CDR2 SMNVEV (reference sequence). Trimming pared 6 bases from V and 8 bases from J, leaving 14 bases between. CDR3 size: 13 residues. The CDR3 sequence is CASSRQGGDIQYF. CDR3 sequence (DNA): TGTGCCAGCAGCCGACAGGGAGGGGACATTCAGTACTTC.

This clonotype has a count of ten or more. The CDR3 nucleotides are TGTGCCAGTAGCCCCGGGACCGCTGGTGCAGATACGCAGTATTTT. This translates into CASSPGTAGADTQYF. The rearrangement uses TRBV19 and TRBJ2-3; D could derive from TRBD1 or TRBD2 (5 bases each). CDR1 is LNHDA, CDR2 SQIVND, per germline (reference sequence). The CDR3 has 15 amino acids. V lost 6 bases and J lost 4, with 17 bases in between.